This entry describes one TCR beta chain. Its antigen is as yet unknown. Those who donated were healthy bone marrow donors. V lost 6 bases to trimming and J lost 5 bases, with 13 bases between them. The CDR3 is 13 amino acids. The germline V gene encodes CDR1 SNHLY and CDR2 FYNNEI. The sample originates from a study of cytomegalovirus exposure and HLA in healthy donors. Whole-study results and caveats: In a later analysis, 16,951 TCR beta sequences were associated with HLA alleles at 0.05 false discovery rate.

The study ran its PCR with 60 Vbeta and 13 Jbeta primers. TCRdb keeps only in-frame clones here, not all; method: immunoSEQ multiplex PCR. The sample holds 150,000 or so clones, about three quarters seen once. This sequence was found in a middle-aged woman in good health and CMV-seronegative. The sequencing input was PBMCs. The genes are TRBV2 and TRBJ2-5; tentatively, D is TRBD1 (5 bases). CDR3 nucleotide sequence: TGTGCCAGCAGGGTTGGGGCTGCGGAGACCCAGTACTTC. It codes for CASRVGAAETQYF.